These T cell receptor beta chains were read from a single sample in a study of T cell responses to AZD1222 COVID-19 vaccine. Using immunoSEQ multiplex PCR, the repertoire was profiled, and TCRdb retains in-frame clones only, with some absent. This sample has more than 35,000 clones; around 77% occur once, and the top ten carry 20% to 25%. Sequenced material: peripheral blood, taken 28 days after the second dose of the MenACWY control vaccine. Source of these receptors: an adult who received the MenACWY meningococcal vaccine as a control. Both conserved end residues are part of each CDR3. The D gene is left open where the match is weak. Not every row has a clone size; where given, it reads once, few, many or a size class.

d_call clone_size j_call v_call cdr3_nt cdr3_aa
TRBD2 . TRBJ2-1 TRBV10-1 TGCGCCAGCAGTGACCCGTTCGGGGAGGGGCAGTTCTTC CASSDPFGEGQFF
. . TRBJ2-7 TRBV14 TGTGCCAGCAGCCAAGGCGTTCCTCCCTACGAGCAGTACTTC CASSQGVPPYEQYF
. . TRBJ1-2 TRBV5-1 TGCGCCAGCAGCTTGGACACAGGGATTAACTATGGCTACACCTTC CASSLDTGINYGYTF
TRBD2 . TRBJ2-3 TRBV13 TGTGCCAGCAGCTTTTGGACTAGCGGGAACACAGATACGCAGTATTTT CASSFWTSGNTDTQYF
TRBD2 once TRBJ2-1 TRBV11-2 TGTGCCAGCAGCCGTAGCGGGGGGGATTACAATGAGCAGTTCTTC CASSRSGGDYNEQFF
. . TRBJ1-2 TRBV6-5 TGTGCCAGCAGTTACTTGACAGACGCTAAGGGGTATGGCTACACCTTC CASSYLTDAKGYGYTF
. . TRBJ1-2 TRBV20-1 TGCAGTGCATTCGAATATGGCTACACCTTC CSAFEYGYTF
. few TRBJ1-1 TRBV28 TGTGCCAGCAGTTTAAGAGGGAGCCGCATGTGGAACACTGAAGCTTTCTTT CASSLRGSRMWNTEAFF
. . TRBJ1-5 TRBV27 TGTGCCAGCAGTTTATGGGGAGGGGTGCAGCCCCAGCATTTT CASSLWGGVQPQHF
TRBD1 . TRBJ1-1 TRBV5-1 TGCGCCAGCAGCCTCATACAGGGACAGCGGGGCACTGAAGCTTTCTTT CASSLIQGQRGTEAFF
TRBD1 . TRBJ2-1 TRBV10-1 TGCGCCAGCAGTGAGAATCCGGGACAGGGGGCTCTCTACAATGAGCAGTTCTTC CASSENPGQGALYNEQFF
TRBD1 . TRBJ2-1 TRBV11-2 TGTGCCAGCAGTCGAATAACGGGACAGGGGGCCTACAATGAGCAGTTCTTC CASSRITGQGAYNEQFF
. . TRBJ1-4 TRBV7-9 TGTGCCAGCAGCTCCCTGGACGGCCCGGCCATCGAAAAACTGTTTTTT CASSSLDGPAIEKLFF
TRBD1 . TRBJ2-4 TRBV2 TGTGCCAGCAGGCTCCCGGGACAGAGAAAGAAAGAGGAAAACATTCAGTACTTC CASRLPGQRKKEENIQYF
TRBD2 . TRBJ2-5 TRBV4-1 TGCGCCTGCCGCCGCCAGGCCCCTAGCGGGAGGGTCGTACCACAAGAGACCCAGTACTTC CACRRQAPSGRVVPQETQYF
. few TRBJ1-2 TRBV3-1/TRBV3-2 TGTGCCAGCAGCCAAGCGGAGTGGTATGGCTACACCTTC CASSQAEWYGYTF
. . TRBJ2-7 TRBV3-1/TRBV3-2 TGTGCCAGCAGCCAAGATGGCCACTCCTACGAGCAGTACTTC CASSQDGHSYEQYF
TRBD1 . TRBJ2-7 TRBV5-5 TGTGCCAGCAGCTTTCGTGACAGGGGAGGCGAGCAGTACTTC CASSFRDRGGEQYF
. . TRBJ2-6 TRBV6-1 TGTGCCAGCAGTGAGACAGGCCCCTCTGGGGCCAACGTCCTGACTTTC CASSETGPSGANVLTF
TRBD1 . TRBJ2-3 TRBV5-8 TGTGCCAGCAGCTTGTGGACAGGGGGAACAGATACGCAGTATTTT CASSLWTGGTDTQYF
TRBD2 . TRBJ2-1 TRBV5-1 TGCGCCAGCAGCTTGGCCCCGGGGGGCTCCTACAATGAGCAGTTCTTC CASSLAPGGSYNEQFF
. . TRBJ2-7 TRBV7-9 TGTGCCAGCAGCTTAGATATGGGAACATACGAGCAGTACTTC CASSLDMGTYEQYF
TRBD1 . TRBJ1-1 TRBV29-1 TGCAGCGTAATAAGAGGGACAGGGGGCGTGAACACTGAAGCTTTCTTT CSVIRGTGGVNTEAFF
. . TRBJ2-1 TRBV28 TGTGCCAGCATCGGAGGAGACCCCAGCTCCTACAATGAGCAGTTCTTC CASIGGDPSSYNEQFF
. . TRBJ1-2 TRBV28 TGTGCCAGCAATAAAGGGGTCCCCGGCTACACCTTC CASNKGVPGYTF
TRBD1 . TRBJ2-5 TRBV15 TGTGCCACCAGGAGGACAGGGGGGTCCCAAGAGACCCAGTACTTC CATRRTGGSQETQYF
TRBD2 . TRBJ2-1 TRBV6-2/TRBV6-3 TGTGCCAGCAGTGAGCAGGGACTAGCAATTTACAATGAGCAGTTCTTC CASSEQGLAIYNEQFF
TRBD1 few TRBJ1-2 TRBV4-1 TGCGCCAGCAGCCAAGCTTCCGCAGGGGGCGCTTTCTATGGCTACACCTTC CASSQASAGGAFYGYTF
. . TRBJ1-4 TRBV5-4 TGTGCCAGCAGCTTGGTACCGGGGCCCAATGAAAAACTGTTTTTT CASSLVPGPNEKLFF
TRBD2 many TRBJ2-1 TRBV2 TGTGCCAGCAGTGATACTCTAGCGGCCTACAATGAGCAGTTCTTC CASSDTLAAYNEQFF
. once TRBJ1-1 TRBV7-2 TGTGCCAGCAGCCTGCATGCTGAAGCTTTCTTT CASSLHAEAFF
. . TRBJ2-4 TRBV10-3 TGTGCCATCAGTGAGTCCGTGTTTGGGGGAACCAAAAACATTCAGTACTTC CAISESVFGGTKNIQYF
TRBD1 few TRBJ2-3 TRBV2 TGTGCCAGCAGTGAAGCAGGGGGCGCATCTTCGACGCAGTATTTT CASSEAGGASSTQYF
. . TRBJ2-1 TRBV10-1 TGCGCCAGCAGTGCCCGAAACAATGAGCAGTTCTTC CASSARNNEQFF
TRBD1 . TRBJ2-7 TRBV6-2/TRBV6-3 TGTGCCAGCAGTGCGACCGGGACAGGGAGGTACGAGCAGTACTTC CASSATGTGRYEQYF
TRBD1 . TRBJ2-2 TRBV9 TGTGCCAGCAGCGTAGGAGGGACAGGGTCAAATGGCGGGGAGCTGTTTTTT CASSVGGTGSNGGELFF
. . TRBJ1-1 TRBV4-2 TGTGCCAGCAGCCAAGATCGGGGGTTCAGGGCTGAAGCTTTCTTT CASSQDRGFRAEAFF
TRBD1 . TRBJ2-2 TRBV5-1 TGCGCCAGCTCAAGGGACAGAACGAACACCGGGGAGCTGTTTTTT CASSRDRTNTGELFF
. . TRBJ2-1 TRBV10-2 TGCGCCAGCAGTGAGGCTCCAAATTATGAGCAGTTCTTC CASSEAPNYEQFF
TRBD2 . TRBJ2-1 TRBV18 TGTGCCAGCTCACCACCGCCTAGCGGCGTGGGTTACAATGAGCAGTTCTTC CASSPPPSGVGYNEQFF
TRBD1 . TRBJ2-3 TRBV28 TGTGCCAGCAGTTTATCCGGGACAGGGGTATCGGATACGCAGTATTTT CASSLSGTGVSDTQYF
. . TRBJ2-1 TRBV10-1 TGCGCCAGCAGTGAGTCTGGGTTTGAGCAGTTCTTC CASSESGFEQFF
. . TRBJ2-3 TRBV5-1 TGCGCCAGCAGCAGTTCTACTAGCACAGATACGCAGTATTTT CASSSSTSTDTQYF
. . TRBJ1-4 TRBV28 TGTGCCAGCAGCCTAACAGGGACTTGGGAAAAACTGTTTTTT CASSLTGTWEKLFF
TRBD1 once TRBJ2-5 TRBV18 TGTGCCAGCTCACCACCGAGAGGGACAGGGAAAGGGGAGACCCAGTACTTC CASSPPRGTGKGETQYF
. . TRBJ1-1 TRBV5-8 TGTGCCAGCAGCTTGGAACAGCTCACTGAAGCTTTCTTT CASSLEQLTEAFF
. . TRBJ2-2 TRBV12-3/TRBV12-4 TGTGCCAGCGTTTTCGGGGCTTCGGGGGAGCTGTTTTTT CASVFGASGELFF
. . TRBJ2-3 TRBV6-5 TGTGCCAGCAGCGAGTCGGGCACAGATACGCAGTATTTT CASSESGTDTQYF
. once TRBJ1-1 TRBV7-2 TGTGCCAGCAGCTTATACAAGGGTTGGACTGAAGCTTTCTTT CASSLYKGWTEAFF
. . TRBJ1-3 TRBV18 TGTGCCAGCTCACCTCAAGACTCTGGAAACACCATATATTTT CASSPQDSGNTIYF
TRBD2 . TRBJ2-3 TRBV2 TGTGCCAGCAGCAAGGGACTAGCGGGCACAGATACGCAGTATTTT CASSKGLAGTDTQYF
. . TRBJ1-5 TRBV3-1/TRBV3-2 TGTGCCAGCAGCCAAGATGGGGGGGGTGGCAATCAGCCCCAGCATTTT CASSQDGGGGNQPQHF
. . TRBJ2-2 TRBV30 TGTGCCTGGAGCCGGAGAGACTCGAACACCGGGGAGCTGTTTTTT CAWSRRDSNTGELFF
. . TRBJ2-5 TRBV12-3/TRBV12-4 TGTGCCAGCAGTTTAGTAGGGTCGGAGACCCAGTACTTC CASSLVGSETQYF
. . TRBJ2-1 TRBV4-2 TGTGCCAGCAGCCAAGAAGGACAATTTTCCTACAATGAGCAGTTCTTC CASSQEGQFSYNEQFF